Here is one TCR beta chain with its context. In the authors' workflow: Amplification with reference gene primers provided the estimates of nucleated cell counts. Sequenced by immunoSEQ multiplex PCR; TCRdb stores in-frame clones only, minus some. The D gene and trimming were derived from the DNA, and the V and J assignments and clone size from that table. The sample yields around 99,000 clones, 70% to 80% seen once. The data derive from a study of blood T cell repertoires in COVID-19. Study background: The United States, Italy and Spain provided the acute and convalescent COVID-19 samples. In each case, the material was cDNA or gDNA derived from T cells, B-cell-depleted T cells, or PBMCs.

Sequenced input: peripheral blood. This clonotype was obtained from a woman over 75 with active or convalescent COVID-19.

In nucleotides, the CDR3 is TGTGCCAGCAGTGTCACTAGCGGGAGGGCTCTCCCAGATACGCAGTATTTT. It specifies CASSVTSGRALPDTQYF. The V gene is TRBV2, the J gene TRBJ2-3, with TRBD2 matching 13 bases. Germline CDR1 and CDR2: SNHLY and FYNNEI. This CDR3 comprises 17 residues. Trimming removed 4 bases from V and 4 bases from J; junction bases left unmatched: 8. The full variable domain, rest sourced from reference TRBV2 and TRBJ2-3, is EPEVTQTPSHQVTQMGQEVILRCVPISNHLYFYWYRQILGQKVEFLVSFYNNEISEKSEIFDDQFSVERPDGSNFTLKIRSTKLEDSAMYFCASSVTSGRALPDTQYFGPGTRLTVL.